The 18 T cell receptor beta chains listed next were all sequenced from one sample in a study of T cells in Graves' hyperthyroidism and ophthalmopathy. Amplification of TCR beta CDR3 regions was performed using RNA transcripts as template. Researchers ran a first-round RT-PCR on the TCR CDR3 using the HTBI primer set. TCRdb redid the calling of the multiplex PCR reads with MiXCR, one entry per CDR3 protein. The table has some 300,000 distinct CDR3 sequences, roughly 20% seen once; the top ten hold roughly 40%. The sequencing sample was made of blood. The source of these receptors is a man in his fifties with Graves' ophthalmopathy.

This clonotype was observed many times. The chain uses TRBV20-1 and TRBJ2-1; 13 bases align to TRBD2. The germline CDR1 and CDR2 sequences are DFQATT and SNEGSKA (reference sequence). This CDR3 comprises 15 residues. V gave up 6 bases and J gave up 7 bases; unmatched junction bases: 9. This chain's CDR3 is CSAQRWTSGSNEQFF. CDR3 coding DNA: TGCAGTGCCCAGAGATGGACTAGCGGGAGTAATGAGCAGTTCTTC.

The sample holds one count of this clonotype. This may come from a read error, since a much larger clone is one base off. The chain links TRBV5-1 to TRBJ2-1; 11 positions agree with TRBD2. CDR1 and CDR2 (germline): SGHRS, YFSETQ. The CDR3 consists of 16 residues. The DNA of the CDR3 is TGCGCCAGCAGCTCCACTAGCGGGAGTAGTTACAATGAGCGGTTCTTC. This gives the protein CASSSTSGSSYNERFF.

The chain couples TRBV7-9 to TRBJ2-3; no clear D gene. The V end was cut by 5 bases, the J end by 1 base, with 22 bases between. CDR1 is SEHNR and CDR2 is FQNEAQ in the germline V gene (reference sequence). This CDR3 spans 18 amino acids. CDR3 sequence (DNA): TGTGCCAGCAGCACTTTTGAGATGGACGACCGGGGCACAGATACGCAGTATTTT. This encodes CASSTFEMDDRGTDTQYF. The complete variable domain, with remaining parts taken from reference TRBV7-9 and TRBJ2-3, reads DTGVSQNPRHKITKRGQNVTFRCDPISEHNRLYWYRQTLGQGPEFLTYFQNEAQLEKSRLLSDRFSAERPKGSFSTLEIQRTEQGDSAMYLCASSTFEMDDRGTDTQYFGPGTRLTVL.

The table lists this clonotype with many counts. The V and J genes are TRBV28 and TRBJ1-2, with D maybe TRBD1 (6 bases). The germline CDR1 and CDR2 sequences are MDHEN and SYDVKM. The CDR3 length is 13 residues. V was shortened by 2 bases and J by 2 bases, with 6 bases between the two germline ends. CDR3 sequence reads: CASSLGQNYGYTF. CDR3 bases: TGTGCCAGCAGTTTAGGACAGAACTATGGCTACACCTTC.

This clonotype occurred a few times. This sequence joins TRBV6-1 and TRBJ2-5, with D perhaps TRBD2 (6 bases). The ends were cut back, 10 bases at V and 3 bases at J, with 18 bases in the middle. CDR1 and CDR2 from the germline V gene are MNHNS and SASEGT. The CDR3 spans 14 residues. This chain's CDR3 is CATYRSGGKETQYF. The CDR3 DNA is TGTGCCACCTACCGTAGTGGGGGGAAAGAGACCCAGTACTTC.

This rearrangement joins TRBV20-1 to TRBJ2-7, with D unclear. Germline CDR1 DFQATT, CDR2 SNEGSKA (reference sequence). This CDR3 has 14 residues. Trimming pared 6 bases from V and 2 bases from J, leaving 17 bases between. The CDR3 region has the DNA TGCAGTGCCGCCCGGACGGTCAGCCCCTACGAGCAGTACTTC. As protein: CSAARTVSPYEQYF.

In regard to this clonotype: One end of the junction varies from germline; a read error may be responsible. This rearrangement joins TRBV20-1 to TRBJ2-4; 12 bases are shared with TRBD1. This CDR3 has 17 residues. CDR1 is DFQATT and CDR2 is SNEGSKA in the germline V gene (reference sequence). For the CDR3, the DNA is TGCAGTGCTGGAGATCCAATCCACCCGGGACAGGGGGCGCGTCAGTACTTC. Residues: CSAGDPIHPGQGARQYF.

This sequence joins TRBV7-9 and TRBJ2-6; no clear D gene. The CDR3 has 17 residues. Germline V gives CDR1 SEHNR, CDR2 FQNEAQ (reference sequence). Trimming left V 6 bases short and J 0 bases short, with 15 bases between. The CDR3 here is CASRSQQSYSGANVLTF. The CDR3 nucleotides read TGTGCCAGCAGATCCCAGCAGTCCTACTCTGGGGCCAACGTCCTGACTTTC. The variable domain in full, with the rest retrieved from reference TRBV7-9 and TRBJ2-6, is DTGVSQNPRHKITKRGQNVTFRCDPISEHNRLYWYRQTLGQGPEFLTYFQNEAQLEKSRLLSDRFSAERPKGSFSTLEIQRTEQGDSAMYLCASRSQQSYSGANVLTFGAGSRLTVL.

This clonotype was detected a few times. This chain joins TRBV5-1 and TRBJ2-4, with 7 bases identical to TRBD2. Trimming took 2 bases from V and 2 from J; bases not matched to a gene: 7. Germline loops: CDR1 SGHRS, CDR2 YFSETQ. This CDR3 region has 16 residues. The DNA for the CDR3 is TGCGCCAGCAGCTTCGGCGGGAGTAACTCCAAAAACATTCAGTACTTC. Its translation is CASSFGGSNSKNIQYF. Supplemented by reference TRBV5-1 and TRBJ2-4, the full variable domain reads KAGVTQTPRYLIKTRGQQVTLSCSPISGHRSVSWYQQTPGQGLQFLFEYFSETQRNKGNFPGRFSGRQFSNSRSEMNVSTLELGDSALYLCASSFGGSNSKNIQYFGAGTRLSVL.

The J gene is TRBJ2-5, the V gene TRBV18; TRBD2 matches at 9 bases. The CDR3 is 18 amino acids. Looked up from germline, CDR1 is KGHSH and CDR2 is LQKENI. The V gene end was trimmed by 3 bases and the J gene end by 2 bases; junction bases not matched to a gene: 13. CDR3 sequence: CASSPTRTASGKQETQYF. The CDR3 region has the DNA TGTGCCAGCTCACCTACCCGCACTGCTAGCGGGAAACAAGAGACCCAGTACTTC.

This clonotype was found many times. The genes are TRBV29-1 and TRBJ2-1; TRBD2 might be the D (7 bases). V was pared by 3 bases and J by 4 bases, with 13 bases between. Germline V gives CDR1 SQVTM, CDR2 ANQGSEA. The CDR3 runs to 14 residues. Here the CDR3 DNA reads TGCAGCGTTGATATCAGCGGGACATACAATGAGCAGTTCTTC. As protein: CSVDISGTYNEQFF.

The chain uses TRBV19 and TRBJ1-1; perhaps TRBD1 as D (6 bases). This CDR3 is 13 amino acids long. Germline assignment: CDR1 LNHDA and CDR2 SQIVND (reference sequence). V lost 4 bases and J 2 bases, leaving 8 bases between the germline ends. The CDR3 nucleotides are TGTGCCAGTAGTAGGACAGCAAACACTGAAGCTTTCTTT. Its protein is CASSRTANTEAFF.

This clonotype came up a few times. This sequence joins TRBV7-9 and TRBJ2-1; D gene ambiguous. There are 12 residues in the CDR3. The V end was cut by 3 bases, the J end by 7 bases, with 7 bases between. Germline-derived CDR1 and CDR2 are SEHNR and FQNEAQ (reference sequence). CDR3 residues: CASSLTDNEQFF. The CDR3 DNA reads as TGTGCCAGCAGCTTGACGGATAATGAGCAGTTCTTC. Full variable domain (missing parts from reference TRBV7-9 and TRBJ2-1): DTGVSQNPRHKITKRGQNVTFRCDPISEHNRLYWYRQTLGQGPEFLTYFQNEAQLEKSRLLSDRFSAERPKGSFSTLEIQRTEQGDSAMYLCASSLTDNEQFFGPGTRLTVL.

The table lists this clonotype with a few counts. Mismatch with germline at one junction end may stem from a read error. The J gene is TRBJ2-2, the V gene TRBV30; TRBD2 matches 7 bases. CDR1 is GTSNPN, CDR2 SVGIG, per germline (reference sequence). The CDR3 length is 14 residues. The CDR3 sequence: CSWRGRRGTGELFF. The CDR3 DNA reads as TGTTCCTGGCGCGGGAGAAGAGGCACCGGGGAGCTGTTTTTT. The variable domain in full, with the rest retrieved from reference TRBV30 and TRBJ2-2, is SQTIHQWPATLVQPVGSPLSLECTVEGTSNPNLYWYRQAAGRGLQLLFYSVGIGQISSEVPQNLSASRPQDRQFILSSKKLLLSDSGFYLCSWRGRRGTGELFFGEGSRLTVL.

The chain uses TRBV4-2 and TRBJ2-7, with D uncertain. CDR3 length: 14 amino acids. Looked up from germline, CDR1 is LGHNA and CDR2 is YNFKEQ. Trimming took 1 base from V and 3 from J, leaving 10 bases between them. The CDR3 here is CASSQGESNYEQYF. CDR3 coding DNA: TGTGCCAGCAGCCAAGGGGAAAGCAACTACGAGCAGTACTTC.

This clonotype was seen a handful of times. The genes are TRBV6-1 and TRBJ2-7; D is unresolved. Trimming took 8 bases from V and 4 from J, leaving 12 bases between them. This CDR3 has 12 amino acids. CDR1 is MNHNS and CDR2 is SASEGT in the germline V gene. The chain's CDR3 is CASLDGAYEQYF. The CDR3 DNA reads TGTGCCAGCTTGGACGGTGCGTACGAGCAGTACTTC.

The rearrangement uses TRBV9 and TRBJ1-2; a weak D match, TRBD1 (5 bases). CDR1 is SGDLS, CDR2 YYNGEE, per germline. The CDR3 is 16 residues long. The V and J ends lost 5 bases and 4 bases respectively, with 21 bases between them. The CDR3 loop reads CASSLTNPGTGYGYTF. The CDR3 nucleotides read TGTGCCAGCAGTCTAACCAACCCCGGGACTGGCTATGGCTACACCTTC. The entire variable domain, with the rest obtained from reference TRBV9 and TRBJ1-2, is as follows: DSGVTQTPKHLITATGQRVTLRCSPRSGDLSVYWYQQSLDQGLQFLIQYYNGEERAKGNILERFSAQQFPDLHSELNLSSLELGDSALYFCASSLTNPGTGYGYTFGSGTRLTVV.

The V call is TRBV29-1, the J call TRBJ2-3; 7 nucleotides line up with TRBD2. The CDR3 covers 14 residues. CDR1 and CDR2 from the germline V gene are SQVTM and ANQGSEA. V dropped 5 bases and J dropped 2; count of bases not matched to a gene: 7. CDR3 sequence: CSVPSSGYTDTQYF. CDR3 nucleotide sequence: TGCAGCGTTCCCAGTAGCGGGTACACAGATACGCAGTATTTT.